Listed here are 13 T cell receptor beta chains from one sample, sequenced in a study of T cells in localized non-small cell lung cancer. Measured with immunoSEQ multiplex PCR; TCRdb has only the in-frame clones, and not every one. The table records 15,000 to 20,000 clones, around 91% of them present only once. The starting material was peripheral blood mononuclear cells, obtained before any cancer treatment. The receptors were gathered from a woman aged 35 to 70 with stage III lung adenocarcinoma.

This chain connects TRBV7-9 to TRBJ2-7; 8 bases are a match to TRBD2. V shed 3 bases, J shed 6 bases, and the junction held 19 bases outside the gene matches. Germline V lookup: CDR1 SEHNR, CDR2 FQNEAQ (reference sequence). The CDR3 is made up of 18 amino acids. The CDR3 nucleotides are TGTGCCAGCAGCTTCGGCCCCCCCACGGGAGGGCCGTCCGCCGAGCAGTACTTC. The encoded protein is CASSFGPPTGGPSAEQYF. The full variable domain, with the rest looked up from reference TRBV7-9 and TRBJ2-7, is DTGVSQNPRHKITKRGQNVTFRCDPISEHNRLYWYRQTLGQGPEFLTYFQNEAQLEKSRLLSDRFSAERPKGSFSTLEIQRTEQGDSAMYLCASSFGPPTGGPSAEQYFGPGTRLTVT.

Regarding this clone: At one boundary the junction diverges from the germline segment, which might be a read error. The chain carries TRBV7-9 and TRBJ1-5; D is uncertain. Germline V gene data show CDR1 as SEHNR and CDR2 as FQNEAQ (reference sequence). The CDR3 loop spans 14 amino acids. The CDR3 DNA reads TGTGCCAGCAGTTTAGGGATTAGCAATCAGCCCCAGCATTTT. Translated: CASSLGISNQPQHF.

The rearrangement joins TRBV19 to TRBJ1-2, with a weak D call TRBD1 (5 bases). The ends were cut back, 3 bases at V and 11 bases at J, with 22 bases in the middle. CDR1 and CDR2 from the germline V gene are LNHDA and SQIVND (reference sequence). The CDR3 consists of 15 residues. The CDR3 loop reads CASSMRIGTAMKYTF. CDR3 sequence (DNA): TGTGCCAGTAGTATGAGGATCGGGACCGCTATGAAGTACACCTTC.

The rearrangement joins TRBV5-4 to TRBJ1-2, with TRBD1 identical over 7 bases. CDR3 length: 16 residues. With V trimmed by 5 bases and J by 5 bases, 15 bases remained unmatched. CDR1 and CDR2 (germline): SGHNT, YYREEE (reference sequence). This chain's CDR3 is CASSTQTGSSGYGYTF. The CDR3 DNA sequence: TGTGCCAGCAGTACCCAGACAGGGTCTTCGGGGTATGGCTACACCTTC.

The CDR3 region is CASSLSSPGGNEQFF. In DNA form, the CDR3 reads TGTGCCAGCAGCCTGAGTAGTCCCGGGGGAAATGAGCAGTTCTTC. The genes are TRBV5-5 and TRBJ2-1; D perhaps matches TRBD2 (6 bases). The ends were cut back, 4 bases at V and 7 bases at J, with 18 bases in the middle. Germline V gene data show CDR1 as SGHKS and CDR2 as YYEKEE (reference sequence). The CDR3 has 15 amino acids.

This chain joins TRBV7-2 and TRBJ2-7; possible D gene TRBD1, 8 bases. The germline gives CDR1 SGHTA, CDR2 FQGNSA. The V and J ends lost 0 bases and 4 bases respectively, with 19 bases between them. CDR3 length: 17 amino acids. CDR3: CASSLAQGGAGTYEQYF. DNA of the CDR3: TGTGCCAGCAGCTTAGCACAGGGGGGAGCGGGAACTTACGAGCAGTACTTC.

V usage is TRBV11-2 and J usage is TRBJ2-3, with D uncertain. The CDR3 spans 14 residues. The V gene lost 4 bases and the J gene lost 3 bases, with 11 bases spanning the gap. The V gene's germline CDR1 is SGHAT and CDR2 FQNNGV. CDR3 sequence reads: CASSSGSWTDTQYF. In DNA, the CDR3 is TGTGCCAGCAGCTCCGGTTCCTGGACAGATACGCAGTATTTT.

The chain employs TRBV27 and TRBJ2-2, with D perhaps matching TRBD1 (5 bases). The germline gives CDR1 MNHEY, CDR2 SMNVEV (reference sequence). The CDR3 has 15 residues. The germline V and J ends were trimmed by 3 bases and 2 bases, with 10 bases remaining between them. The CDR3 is CASSFGAVNTGELFF. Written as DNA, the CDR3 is TGTGCCAGCAGTTTTGGGGCGGTTAACACCGGGGAGCTGTTTTTT.

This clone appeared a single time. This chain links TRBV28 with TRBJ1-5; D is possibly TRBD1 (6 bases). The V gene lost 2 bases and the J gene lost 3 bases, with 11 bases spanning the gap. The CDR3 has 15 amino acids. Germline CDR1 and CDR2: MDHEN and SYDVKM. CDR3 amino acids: CASSLLRGNNQPQHF. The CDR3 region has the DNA TGTGCCAGCAGTTTACTTAGGGGGAACAATCAGCCCCAGCATTTT.

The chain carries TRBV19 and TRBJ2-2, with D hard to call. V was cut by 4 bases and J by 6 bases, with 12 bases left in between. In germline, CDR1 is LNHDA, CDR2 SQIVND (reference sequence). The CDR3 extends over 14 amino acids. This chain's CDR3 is CASSNDFRAGELFF. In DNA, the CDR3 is TGTGCCAGTAGTAACGATTTTCGAGCCGGGGAGCTGTTTTTT.

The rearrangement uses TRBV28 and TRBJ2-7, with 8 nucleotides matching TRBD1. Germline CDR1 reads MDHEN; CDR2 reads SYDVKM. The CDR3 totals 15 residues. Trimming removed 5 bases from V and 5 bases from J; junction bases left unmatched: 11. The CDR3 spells CASSKPRTGKDEQYF. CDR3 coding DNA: TGTGCCAGCAGTAAACCCCGGACAGGGAAGGACGAGCAGTACTTC.

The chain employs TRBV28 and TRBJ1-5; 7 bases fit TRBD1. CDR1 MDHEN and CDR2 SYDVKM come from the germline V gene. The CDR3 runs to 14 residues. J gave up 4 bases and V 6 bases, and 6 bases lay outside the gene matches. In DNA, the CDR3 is TGTGCCAGCAGGACCGGACAGGAGAATCAGCCCCAGCATTTT. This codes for CASRTGQENQPQHF.

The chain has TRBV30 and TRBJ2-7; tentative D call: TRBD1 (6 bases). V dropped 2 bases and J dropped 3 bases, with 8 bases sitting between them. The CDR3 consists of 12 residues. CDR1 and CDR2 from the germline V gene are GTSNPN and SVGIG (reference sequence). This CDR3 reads CAWSQGHYEQYF. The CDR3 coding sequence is TGTGCCTGGAGTCAGGGGCACTACGAGCAGTACTTC.